These 19 T cell receptor beta chains originate from one sample sequenced in a study of blood T cell repertoires in COVID-19. Repertoires were generated with immunoSEQ multiplex PCR, while TCRdb's copy carries only in-frame clones and drops some. The top ten hold 1.5% of the sample, which has some 160,000 clones, approximately 80% seen once. Sequencing input: peripheral blood. The receptors shown here come from a human donor in a cohort sampled during active COVID-19.

The chain couples TRBV3-1 (or the pseudogene TRBV3-2) to TRBJ1-2; no definite D call. The CDR3 totals 12 residues. V lost 5 bases and J 8 bases, leaving 12 bases between the germline ends. The germline gives CDR1 LGHDT, CDR2 YNNKEL (reference sequence). CDR3 in amino acids: CASSEIGEGYTF. The DNA for the CDR3 is TGTGCCAGCAGCGAAATTGGTGAGGGCTACACCTTC.

The J gene is TRBJ1-4, the V gene TRBV7-6; no clear D gene. V was cut by 1 base and J by 0 bases, with 9 bases left in between. The CDR3 has 16 residues. Germline CDR1 SGHVS, CDR2 FNYEAQ. For the CDR3, the DNA is TGTGCCAGCAGCTTAGGGCTTTCCGCAACTAATGAAAAACTGTTTTTT. As protein: CASSLGLSATNEKLFF.

This chain joins TRBV4-3 and TRBJ1-2; TRBD1 is a possible D gene (6 bases). Germline V gene data show CDR1 as LGHNA and CDR2 as YSLEER. There are 17 residues in the CDR3. V lost 1 base, J lost 4 bases, and 19 bases lay in between. Here the CDR3 reads CASSQVGRGATFYGYTF. For the CDR3, the DNA is TGCGCCAGCAGCCAAGTAGGCAGGGGTGCTACTTTCTATGGCTACACCTTC.

This clone occurred once. V gene TRBV7-8 combines with J gene TRBJ2-1, with 7 bases fitting TRBD2. CDR1 is SGHVS and CDR2 is FQNEAQ in the germline V gene. The trim removed 5 bases at V and 9 bases at J, leaving 4 bases unmatched. The CDR3 spans 12 residues. CDR3 bases: TGTGCCAGCAGCCCGGGGGGAGGTGAGCAGTTCTTC. This sequence encodes CASSPGGGEQFF.

This clone was observed once. The gene calls are TRBV19 and TRBJ2-7; possible D gene TRBD2, 6 bases. The V gene lost 7 bases and the J gene lost 0 bases, with 10 bases spanning the gap. The CDR3 totals 13 residues. Germline V lookup: CDR1 LNHDA, CDR2 SQIVND (reference sequence). The CDR3 DNA follows: TGTGCCAGTACCCAAGCGGGCTCCTACGAGCAGTACTTC. Encoded protein: CASTQAGSYEQYF.

This chain connects TRBV3-1 (or the pseudogene TRBV3-2) to TRBJ2-3; 13 nucleotides align to TRBD2. The V segment lost 8 bases and the J segment 4 bases; nucleotides outside the gene matches: 9. The CDR3 runs to 16 residues. Germline values: CDR1 LGHDT, CDR2 YNNKEL (reference sequence). Here the CDR3 DNA reads TGTGCCAGCGACACGGGACTAGCGGGAATTTCAGATACGCAGTATTTT. The encoded protein is CASDTGLAGISDTQYF.

The chain combines TRBV27 with TRBJ2-3; D perhaps matches TRBD1 (5 bases). CDR3 length: 13 amino acids. CDR1 is MNHEY and CDR2 is SMNVEV in the germline V gene (reference sequence). Trimming removed 0 bases at V and 10 bases at J, with 11 bases between. The CDR3 DNA follows: TGTGCCAGCAGTTTATCCTGGGGCTGGGCGCAGTATTTT. Amino acid sequence: CASSLSWGWAQYF.

This clone was seen a few times. The chain couples TRBV19 to TRBJ1-1; D gene unclear. The CDR3 spans 11 residues. From germline, CDR1 is LNHDA and CDR2 SQIVND (reference sequence). Deletions cut 5 bases from V and 7 bases from J, with 8 bases between. The CDR3 is CASSLGVEAFF. DNA of the CDR3: TGTGCCAGTAGTCTCGGGGTTGAAGCTTTCTTT. The whole variable domain, remainder taken from reference TRBV19 and TRBJ1-1, is DGGITQSPKYLFRKEGQNVTLSCEQNLNHDAMYWYRQDPGQGLRLIYYSQIVNDFQKGDIAEGYSVSREKKESFPLTVTSAQKNPTAFYLCASSLGVEAFFGQGTRLTVV.

The V gene is TRBV27, the J gene TRBJ2-2, with no clear D. Trimming took off 7 bases at V and 5 bases at J, with 8 bases between the two ends. From germline, CDR1 is MNHEY and CDR2 SMNVEV (reference sequence). The CDR3 has 12 amino acids. CDR3 amino acids: CASNPGTGELFF. The CDR3 DNA reads as TGTGCCAGCAACCCCGGGACCGGGGAGCTGTTTTTT.

The V gene is TRBV4-2, the J gene TRBJ2-7; weak D call: TRBD2 (7 bases). Germline V CDR1 and CDR2: LGHNA, YNFKEQ. V lost 0 bases, J lost 7 bases, and 16 bases lay in between. The CDR3 consists of 15 residues. CDR3 loop: CASSQDSEGGREQYF. The DNA of the CDR3 is TGTGCCAGCAGCCAAGATTCCGAGGGGGGGCGGGAGCAGTACTTC.

The rearrangement uses TRBV11-3 and TRBJ2-3; D is possibly TRBD2 (6 bases). Germline CDR1 SGHNT, CDR2 YENEEA. The CDR3 extends over 15 amino acids. V dropped 3 bases and J dropped 2 bases, with 12 bases sitting between them. CDR3 sequence: CASSFGLQPTDTQYF. CDR3 in DNA: TGTGCCAGCAGCTTTGGACTACAACCCACAGATACGCAGTATTTT.

This sequence joins TRBV6-6 and TRBJ2-7, with 8 bases that match TRBD2. The V gene end was trimmed by 0 bases and the J gene end by 6 bases; junction bases not matched to a gene: 7. CDR1 MNHNY and CDR2 SVGAGI come from the germline V gene (reference sequence). The CDR3 is made up of 15 amino acids. The CDR3 DNA reads as TGTGCCAGCAGTTACTCGTCGGGAGGGCCGGTCGAGCAGTACTTC. Its protein is CASSYSSGGPVEQYF.

This CDR3 is CASRPPANYGYTF. CDR3 DNA: TGTGCCAGCAGACCGCCAGCTAACTATGGCTACACCTTC. The chain links TRBV12-3 or TRBV12-4 to TRBJ1-2, with D uncertain. CDR3 length: 13 amino acids. V was shortened by 6 bases and J by 0 bases, with 8 bases between the two germline ends.

The chain links TRBV11-3 to TRBJ2-2, with TRBD2 as a possible D gene (6 bases). Germline V gene sequence: CDR1 SGHNT, CDR2 YENEEA. The CDR3 length is 14 residues. Trimming cost V 4 bases and J 1 base, with 7 bases left between them. In DNA form, the CDR3 reads TGTGCCAGCAGCTCGACTAGGAACACCGGGGAGCTGTTTTTT. Residues: CASSSTRNTGELFF.

The V gene is TRBV27, the J gene TRBJ2-6, with a possible D match to TRBD1 (6 bases). The germline V gene encodes CDR1 MNHEY and CDR2 SMNVEV (reference sequence). V was clipped by 3 bases and J by 0 bases, with 12 bases between them. The CDR3 loop spans 17 amino acids. The chain's CDR3 is CASSFSTGRSGANVLTF. CDR3 bases: TGTGCCAGCAGTTTTTCGACAGGACGCTCTGGGGCCAACGTCCTGACTTTC. Complete variable domain (other parts from reference TRBV27 and TRBJ2-6): EAQVTQNPRYLITVTGKKLTVTCSQNMNHEYMSWYRQDPGLGLRQIYYSMNVEVTDKGDVPEGYKVSRKEKRNFPLILESPSPNQTSLYFCASSFSTGRSGANVLTFGAGSRLTVL.

The chain combines TRBV28 with TRBJ2-7, with D perhaps TRBD2 (6 bases). The germline gives CDR1 MDHEN, CDR2 SYDVKM. The CDR3 sequence is 14 residues long. Trimming removed 6 bases from V and 3 bases from J, with 15 bases in between. The CDR3 protein is CASSPGLDLYEQYF. In DNA, the CDR3 is TGTGCCAGCAGCCCGGGACTGGATCTCTACGAGCAGTACTTC.

J is TRBJ2-3 and V is TRBV24-1, with TRBD2 matching 12 bases. CDR3 length: 15 residues. Germline CDR1 and CDR2: KGHDR and SFDVKD. The ends lost 7 bases at V and 3 bases at J; junction bases unmatched: 4. Written as DNA, the CDR3 is TGTGCCACCAGAGCCGGGACTAGCGGGACAGATACGCAGTATTTT. It is translated as CATRAGTSGTDTQYF.

This clone has only a few counts. The genes are TRBV3-1 (or the pseudogene TRBV3-2) and TRBJ2-1; 8 bases line up with TRBD2. CDR1 is LGHDT, CDR2 YNNKEL, per germline (reference sequence). The trim removed 5 bases at V and 0 bases at J, leaving 6 bases unmatched. This CDR3 region has 16 residues. The CDR3 is CASSWGLVSSYNEQFF. CDR3 sequence (DNA): TGTGCCAGCAGCTGGGGACTAGTCTCCTCCTACAATGAGCAGTTCTTC.

The V call is TRBV5-4, the J call TRBJ1-3, with 7 bases matching TRBD1. The V gene's germline CDR1 is SGHNT and CDR2 YYREEE (reference sequence). Losses at the gene ends were 1 base for V and 2 bases for J; bases not matched to a gene: 0. The CDR3 loop spans 14 amino acids. CDR3 amino acids: CASSLRGPGNTIYF. CDR3 DNA: TGTGCCAGCAGCTTGAGGGGGCCTGGAAACACCATATATTTT.